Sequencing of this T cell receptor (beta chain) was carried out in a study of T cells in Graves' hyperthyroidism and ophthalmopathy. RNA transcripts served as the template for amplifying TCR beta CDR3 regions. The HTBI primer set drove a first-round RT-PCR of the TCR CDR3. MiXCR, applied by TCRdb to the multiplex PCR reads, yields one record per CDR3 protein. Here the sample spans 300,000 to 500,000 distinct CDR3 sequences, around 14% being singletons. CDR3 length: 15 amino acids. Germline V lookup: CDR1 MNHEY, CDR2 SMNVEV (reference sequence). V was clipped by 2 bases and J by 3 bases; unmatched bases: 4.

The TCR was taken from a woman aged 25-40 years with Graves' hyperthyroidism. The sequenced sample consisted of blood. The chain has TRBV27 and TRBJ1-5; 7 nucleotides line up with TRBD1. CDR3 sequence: CASSLTGVVNQPQHF. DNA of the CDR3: TGTGCCAGCAGTTTAACAGGGGTAGTCAATCAGCCCCAGCATTTT.